Here is one TCR beta chain with its context. The target antigen is unknown. Sequencing used immunoSEQ multiplex PCR; TCRdb keeps in-frame clones, though not all of them. The sample consists of around 2.5 million clones, 93% of them appearing once. The record originates from a study of shared clonotypes between healthy human individuals. Germline lookup yields CDR1 SGDLS and CDR2 YYNGEE. CDR3 length: 19 amino acids. The V end was cut by 2 bases, the J end by 0 bases, with 18 bases between. Findings of the study overall: It was anticipated that sequencing depth would influence how many clonotypes donors shared. Among a few donors, about 5% of naive CD4 clonotypes were found in common. Non-shared clonotypes showed lower generation probabilities than clonotypes common to all four donors. Richness estimates generally favored naive over memory subsets.

Sequenced material: naive CD4+ T cells from PBMCs. Stated subset: CD45RA+ positively selected. The sequence derives from a man aged 18 to 29 in good health. Some clones in this sample may be carry-over from other donors' samples. The rearrangement links TRBV9 to TRBJ2-6; D possibly corresponds to TRBD1 (6 bases). The CDR3 region has the DNA TGTGCCAGCAGCGTGCGCAGGGGATTTCCCATCTCTGGGGCCAACGTCCTGACTTTC. It encodes CASSVRRGFPISGANVLTF.